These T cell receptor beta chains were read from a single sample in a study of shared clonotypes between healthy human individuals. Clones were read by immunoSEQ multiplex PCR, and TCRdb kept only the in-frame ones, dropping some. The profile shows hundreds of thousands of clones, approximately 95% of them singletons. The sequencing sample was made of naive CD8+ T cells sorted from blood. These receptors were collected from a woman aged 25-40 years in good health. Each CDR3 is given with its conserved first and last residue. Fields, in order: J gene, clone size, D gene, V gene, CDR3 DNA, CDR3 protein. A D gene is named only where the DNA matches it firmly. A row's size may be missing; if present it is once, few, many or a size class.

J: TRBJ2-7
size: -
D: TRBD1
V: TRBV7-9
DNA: TGTGCCACCCAGCCTGGGACAGCCTCCTACGAGCAGTACTTC
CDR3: CATQPGTASYEQYF

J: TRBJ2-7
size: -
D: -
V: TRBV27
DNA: TGTGCCAGCAGTCCCCACCCCTACGAGCAGTACTTC
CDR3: CASSPHPYEQYF

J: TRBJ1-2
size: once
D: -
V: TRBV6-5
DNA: TGTGCCAGCAGTTACTCCGCGGGGGACTATGGCTACACCTTC
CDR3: CASSYSAGDYGYTF

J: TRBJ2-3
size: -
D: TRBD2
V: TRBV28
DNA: TGTGCCAGCAGAAACCTCGGGACTAGTCCCCGGGGGAGCACAGATACGCAGTATTTT
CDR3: CASRNLGTSPRGSTDTQYF

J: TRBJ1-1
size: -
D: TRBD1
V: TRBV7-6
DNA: TGTGCCAGCACCGGACAGGGTGGGACTGAAGCTTTCTTT
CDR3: CASTGQGGTEAFF

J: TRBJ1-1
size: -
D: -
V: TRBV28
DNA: TGTGCCAGCATGGGAGTAAGGAACACTGAAGCTTTCTTT
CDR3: CASMGVRNTEAFF

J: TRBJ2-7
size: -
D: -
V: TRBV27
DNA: TGTGCCAGCAGTTCCGGGAAGGGCTACGAGCAGTACTTC
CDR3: CASSSGKGYEQYF

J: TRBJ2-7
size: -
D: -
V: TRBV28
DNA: TGTGCCAGCACCGCTAGTCCAGTTCCGCTCTCCTACGAGCAGTACTTC
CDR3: CASTASPVPLSYEQYF

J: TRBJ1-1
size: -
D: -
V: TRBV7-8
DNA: TGTGCCAGCAGCTTACAGGGGCAGGGGAATTGGGGGAACACTGAAGCTTTCTTT
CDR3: CASSLQGQGNWGNTEAFF

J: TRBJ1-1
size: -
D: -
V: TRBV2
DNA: TGTGCCAGTCGGATCGCATCTGAAGCTTTCTTT
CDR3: CASRIASEAFF

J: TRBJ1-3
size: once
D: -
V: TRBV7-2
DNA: TGTGCCAGCAGCCTAGGTTACGGGACGGGATCTGGAAACACCATATATTTT
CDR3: CASSLGYGTGSGNTIYF

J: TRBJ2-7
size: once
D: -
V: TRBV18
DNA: TGTGCCAGCTCAGGTATAGCGACCTACGAGCAGTACTTC
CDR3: CASSGIATYEQYF

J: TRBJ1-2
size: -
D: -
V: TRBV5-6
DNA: TGTGCCAGCAGCTGGAAACAGATTGTGAATGGCTACACCTTC
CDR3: CASSWKQIVNGYTF

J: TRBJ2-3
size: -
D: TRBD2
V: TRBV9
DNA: TGTGCCAGCAGCGTAGGGACTAGCGCCACAGATACGCAGTATTTT
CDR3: CASSVGTSATDTQYF

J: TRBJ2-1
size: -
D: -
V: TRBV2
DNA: TGTGCCAGCAGTCCGACTAGGCGTAATGAGCAGTTCTTC
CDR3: CASSPTRRNEQFF

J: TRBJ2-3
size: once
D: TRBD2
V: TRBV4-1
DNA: TGCGCCAGCAGCCTTAAGACTAGCGCCACAGATACGCAGTATTTT
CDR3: CASSLKTSATDTQYF

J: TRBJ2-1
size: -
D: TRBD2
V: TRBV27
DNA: TGTGCCAGCACCATGGGGACTAGCGGGAGGCCCCATGAGCAGTTCTTC
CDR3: CASTMGTSGRPHEQFF

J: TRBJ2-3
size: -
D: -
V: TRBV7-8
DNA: TGTGCCAGCAGCCCGCACGCAGGGTTCACAGATACGCAGTATTTT
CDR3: CASSPHAGFTDTQYF

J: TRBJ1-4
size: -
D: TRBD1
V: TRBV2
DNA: TGTGCCACCCAGACAGGGATTAATGAAAAACTGTTTTTT
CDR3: CATQTGINEKLFF

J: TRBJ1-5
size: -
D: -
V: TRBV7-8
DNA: TGTGCCAGCAGCTTATTGGCGGGGAGTAATCAGCCCCAGCATTTT
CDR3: CASSLLAGSNQPQHF

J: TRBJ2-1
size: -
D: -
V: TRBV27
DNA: TGTGCCAGCAGTTCCCCCTGGGGGCCCTACAATGAGCAGTTCTTC
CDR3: CASSSPWGPYNEQFF

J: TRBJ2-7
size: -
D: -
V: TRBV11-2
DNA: TGTGCCAGCAGCTTTACAGGTGCAGGTGAGCAGTACTTC
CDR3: CASSFTGAGEQYF

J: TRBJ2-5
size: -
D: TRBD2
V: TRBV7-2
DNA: TGTGCCAGCAGCTTGACAAACCTGATACTAGCGGGAGAAGAGACCCAGTACTTC
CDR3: CASSLTNLILAGEETQYF

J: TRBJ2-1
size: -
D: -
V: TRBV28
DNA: TGTGCCAGCATCCAAAACCTAAACTCCTACAATGAGCAGTTCTTC
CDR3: CASIQNLNSYNEQFF

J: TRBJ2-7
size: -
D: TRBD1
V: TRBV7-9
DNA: TGTGCCAGCGGGACGGCAGGGGGCTACGAGCAGTACTTC
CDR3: CASGTAGGYEQYF

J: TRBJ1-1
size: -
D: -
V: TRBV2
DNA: TGTGCCAGCAGTGAAGATTCGGGTATAGCTTTCTTT
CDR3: CASSEDSGIAFF

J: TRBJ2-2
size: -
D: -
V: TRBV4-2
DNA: TGTGCCAGCAGCCAAGACCACCCCGACAGGAACGGGGAGCTGTTTTTT
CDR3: CASSQDHPDRNGELFF

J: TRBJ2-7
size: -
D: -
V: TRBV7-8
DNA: TGTGCCAGCAGCTTAGCGGGCGGGATATCCTCCTACGAGCAGTACTTC
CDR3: CASSLAGGISSYEQYF

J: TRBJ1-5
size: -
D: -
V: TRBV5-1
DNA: TGCGCCAGCAGCTTGGAAGACAGTTGGGGCAATCAGCCCCAGCATTTT
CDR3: CASSLEDSWGNQPQHF

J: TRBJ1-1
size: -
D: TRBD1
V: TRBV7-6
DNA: TGTGCCAGCAGCCCCTATGAGGGGGACAGCGAAGCTTTCTTT
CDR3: CASSPYEGDSEAFF

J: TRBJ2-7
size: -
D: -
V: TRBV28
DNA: TGTGCCAGCAGTTTACGCCGGACTTCCGAGCAGTACTTC
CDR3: CASSLRRTSEQYF

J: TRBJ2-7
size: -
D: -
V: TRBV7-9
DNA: TGTGCCAGCAGCTTATACAGTGAAACCTACGAGCAGTACTTC
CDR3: CASSLYSETYEQYF

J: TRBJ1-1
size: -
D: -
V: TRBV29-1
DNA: TGCAGCGCGTCGACAGGTCTGAGCACTGAAGCTTTCTTT
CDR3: CSASTGLSTEAFF

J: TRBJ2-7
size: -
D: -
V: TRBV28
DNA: TGTGCCAGCAGCAGGGGTTTACCCTCCTACGAGCAGTACTTC
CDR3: CASSRGLPSYEQYF

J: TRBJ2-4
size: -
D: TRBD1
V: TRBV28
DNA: TGTGCCAGCAGGGATACAGGGGGCGCAGAAAACATTCAGTACTTC
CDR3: CASRDTGGAENIQYF

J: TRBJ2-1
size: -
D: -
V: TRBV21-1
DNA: TGTGCCAGCAGCATATCCAAAGAGACTTACGACAATGAGCAGTTCTTC
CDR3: CASSISKETYDNEQFF

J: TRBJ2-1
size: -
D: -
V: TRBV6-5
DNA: TGTGCCAGCAGTCCCAGTGGGGGCGAGCAGTTCTTC
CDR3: CASSPSGGEQFF

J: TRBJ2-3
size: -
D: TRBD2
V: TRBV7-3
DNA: TGTGCCAGCAGCCCCGGGACTAGCAGGGAAACAGATACGCAGTATTTT
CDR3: CASSPGTSRETDTQYF

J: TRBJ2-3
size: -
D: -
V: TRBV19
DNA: TGTGCCAGTAGTATCGGGGCTAGCAGAAGCACAGATACGCAGTATTTT
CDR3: CASSIGASRSTDTQYF

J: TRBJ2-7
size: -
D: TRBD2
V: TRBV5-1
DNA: TGCGCCAGCAGCGGGGGCGGGAGGTGGTCCTACGAGCAGTACTTC
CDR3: CASSGGGRWSYEQYF

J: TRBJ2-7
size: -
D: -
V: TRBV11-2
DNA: TGTGCCAGCAGCTTAGTGGTTGGTCTAGCTGACTACGAGCAGTACTTC
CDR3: CASSLVVGLADYEQYF

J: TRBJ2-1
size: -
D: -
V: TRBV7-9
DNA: TGTGCCAGCAGCCCCGTTAGCACGTGGAATGAGCAGTTCTTC
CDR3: CASSPVSTWNEQFF